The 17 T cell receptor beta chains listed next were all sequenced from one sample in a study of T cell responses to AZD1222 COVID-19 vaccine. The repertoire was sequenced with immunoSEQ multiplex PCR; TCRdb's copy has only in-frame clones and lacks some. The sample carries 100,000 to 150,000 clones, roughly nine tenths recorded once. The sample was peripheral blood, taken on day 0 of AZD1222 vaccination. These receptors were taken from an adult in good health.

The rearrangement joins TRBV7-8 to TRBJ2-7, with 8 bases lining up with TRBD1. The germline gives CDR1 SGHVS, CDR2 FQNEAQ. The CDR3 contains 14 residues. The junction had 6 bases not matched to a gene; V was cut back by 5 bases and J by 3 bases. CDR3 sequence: CASSPGTGGYEQYF. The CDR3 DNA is TGTGCCAGCAGCCCAGGGACAGGAGGCTACGAGCAGTACTTC.

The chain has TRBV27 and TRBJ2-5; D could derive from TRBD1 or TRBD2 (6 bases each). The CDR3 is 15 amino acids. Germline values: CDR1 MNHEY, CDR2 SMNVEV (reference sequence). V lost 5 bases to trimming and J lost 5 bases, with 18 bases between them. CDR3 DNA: TGTGCCAGCAGTCGCCCGGGCCAGGGGAGGGAGACCCAGTACTTC. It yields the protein CASSRPGQGRETQYF.

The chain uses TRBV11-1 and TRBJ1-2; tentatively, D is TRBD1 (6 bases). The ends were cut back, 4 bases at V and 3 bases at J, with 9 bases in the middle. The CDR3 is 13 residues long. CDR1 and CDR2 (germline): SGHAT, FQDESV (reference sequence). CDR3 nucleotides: TGTGCCAGCAGCTCCGACAGGCACTATGGCTACACCTTC. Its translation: CASSSDRHYGYTF.

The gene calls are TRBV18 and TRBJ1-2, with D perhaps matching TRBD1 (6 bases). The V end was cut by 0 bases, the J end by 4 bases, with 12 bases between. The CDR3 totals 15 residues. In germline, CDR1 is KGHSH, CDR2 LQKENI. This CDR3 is CASSPPGGAGYGYTF. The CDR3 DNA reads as TGTGCCAGCTCACCACCGGGGGGCGCGGGCTATGGCTACACCTTC.

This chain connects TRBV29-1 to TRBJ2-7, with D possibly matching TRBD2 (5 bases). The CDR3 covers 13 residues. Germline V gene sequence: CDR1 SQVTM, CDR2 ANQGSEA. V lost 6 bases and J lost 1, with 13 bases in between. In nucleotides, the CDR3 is TGCAGCGTCCTGAGCGGATCGTCCTACGAGCAGTACTTC. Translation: CSVLSGSSYEQYF.

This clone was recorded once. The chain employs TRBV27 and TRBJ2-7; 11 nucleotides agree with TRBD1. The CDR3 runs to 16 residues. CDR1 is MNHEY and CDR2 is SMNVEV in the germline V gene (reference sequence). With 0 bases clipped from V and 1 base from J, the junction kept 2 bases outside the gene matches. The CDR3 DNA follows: TGTGCCAGCAGTTTATCCGGGACAGGGGGGTCCTACGAGCAGTACTTC. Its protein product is CASSLSGTGGSYEQYF.

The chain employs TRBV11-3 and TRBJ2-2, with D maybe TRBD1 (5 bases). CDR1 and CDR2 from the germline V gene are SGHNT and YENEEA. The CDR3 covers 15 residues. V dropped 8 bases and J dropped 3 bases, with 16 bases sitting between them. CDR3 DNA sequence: TGTGCCAGCCAAAGGGGTTCTACCTACACCGGGGAGCTGTTTTTT. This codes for CASQRGSTYTGELFF.

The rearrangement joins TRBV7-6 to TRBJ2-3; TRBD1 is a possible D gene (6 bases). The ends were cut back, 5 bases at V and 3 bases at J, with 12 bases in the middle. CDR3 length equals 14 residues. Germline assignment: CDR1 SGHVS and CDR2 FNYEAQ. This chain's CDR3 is CASSQRGRTDTQYF. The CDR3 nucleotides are TGTGCCAGCAGCCAGAGGGGGAGAACAGATACGCAGTATTTT.

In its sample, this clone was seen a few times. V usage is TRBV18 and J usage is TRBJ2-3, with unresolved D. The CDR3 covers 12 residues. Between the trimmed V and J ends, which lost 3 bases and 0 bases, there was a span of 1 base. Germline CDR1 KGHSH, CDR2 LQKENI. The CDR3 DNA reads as TGTGCCAGCTCACCTAGCACAGATACGCAGTATTTT. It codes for CASSPSTDTQYF.

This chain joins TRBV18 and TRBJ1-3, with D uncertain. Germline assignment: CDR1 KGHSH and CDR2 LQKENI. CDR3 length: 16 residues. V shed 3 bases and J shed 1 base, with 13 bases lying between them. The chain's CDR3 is CASSPPARYSGNTIYF. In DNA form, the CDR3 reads TGTGCCAGCTCACCCCCGGCCCGATATTCTGGAAACACCATATATTTT.

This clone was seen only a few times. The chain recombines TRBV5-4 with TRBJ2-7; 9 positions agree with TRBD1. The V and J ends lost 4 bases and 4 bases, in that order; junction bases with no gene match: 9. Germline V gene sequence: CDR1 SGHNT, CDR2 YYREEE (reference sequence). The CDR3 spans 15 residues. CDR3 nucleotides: TGTGCCAGCAGCAAATCCGGGACAGGGATTTACGAGCAGTACTTC. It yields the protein CASSKSGTGIYEQYF.

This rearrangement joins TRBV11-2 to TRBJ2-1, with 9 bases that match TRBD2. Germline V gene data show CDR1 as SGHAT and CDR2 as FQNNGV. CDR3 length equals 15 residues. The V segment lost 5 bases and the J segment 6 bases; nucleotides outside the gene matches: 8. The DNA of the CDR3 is TGTGCCAGCAGCCCTAGCGGGAAAGAAGCCAATGAGCAGTTCTTC. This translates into CASSPSGKEANEQFF.

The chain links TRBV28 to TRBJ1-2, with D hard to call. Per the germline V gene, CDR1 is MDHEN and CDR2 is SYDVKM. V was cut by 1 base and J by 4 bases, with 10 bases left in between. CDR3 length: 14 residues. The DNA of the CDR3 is TGTGCCAGCAGTTTATCGGTTTGGGGCTATGGCTACACCTTC. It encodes CASSLSVWGYGYTF.

For the CDR3, the DNA is TGTGCCAGCAGCCCAGGGTCGGCAGGGCAATTCAGAAACACCATATATTTT. It translates to CASSPGSAGQFRNTIYF. The V gene is TRBV28, the J gene TRBJ1-3; D perhaps matches TRBD1 (5 bases). Germline loops: CDR1 MDHEN, CDR2 SYDVKM. The V end was cut by 6 bases, the J end by 5 bases, with 23 bases between. The CDR3 covers 17 residues.

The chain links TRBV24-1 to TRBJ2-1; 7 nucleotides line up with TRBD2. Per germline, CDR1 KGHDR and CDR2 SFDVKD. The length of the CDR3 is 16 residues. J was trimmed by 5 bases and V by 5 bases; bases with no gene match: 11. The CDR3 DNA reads TGTGCCACCAGTGCCCCCCGGGCGGGGGTAGACAATGAGCAGTTCTTC. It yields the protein CATSAPRAGVDNEQFF.

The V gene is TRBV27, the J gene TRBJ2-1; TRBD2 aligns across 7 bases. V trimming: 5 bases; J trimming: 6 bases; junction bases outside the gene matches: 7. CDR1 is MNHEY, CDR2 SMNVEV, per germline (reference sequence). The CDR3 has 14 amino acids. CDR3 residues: CASSPTWTSNEQFF. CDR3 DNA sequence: TGTGCCAGCAGTCCAACTTGGACTAGCAATGAGCAGTTCTTC.

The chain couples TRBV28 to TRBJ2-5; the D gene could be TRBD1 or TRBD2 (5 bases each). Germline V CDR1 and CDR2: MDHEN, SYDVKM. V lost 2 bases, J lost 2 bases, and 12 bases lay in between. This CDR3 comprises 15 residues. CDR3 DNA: TGTGCCAGCAGTTTAATCCGGGGCTGGCAAGAGACCCAGTACTTC. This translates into CASSLIRGWQETQYF. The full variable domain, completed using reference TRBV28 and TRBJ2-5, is DVKVTQSSRYLVKRTGEKVFLECVQDMDHENMFWYRQDPGLGLRLIYFSYDVKMKEKGDIPEGYSVSREKKERFSLILESASTNQTSMYLCASSLIRGWQETQYFGPGTRLLVL.